This T cell receptor (beta chain) was sequenced in a study of cytomegalovirus exposure and HLA in healthy donors. Study in general: Among roughly 180 million T cells, an earlier analysis found 120 million or so unique TCR beta sequences. Study results and limitations: In terms of immune exposure information, only CMV serostatus was available. The majority of TCR sequences were rare, yet some public TCRs appeared in many donors. Specificity for CMV antigens was confirmed in vitro for a few of the CMV-associated chains.

Both 60 Vbeta primers and 13 Jbeta primers went into the PCR. Only in-frame clones appear in the TCRdb table, and some are missing; sequencing was by immunoSEQ multiplex PCR. The repertoire table contains around 150,000 clones. This CDR3 contains 16 residues. V dropped 1 base and J dropped 0; count of bases not matched to a gene: 6. The V gene's germline CDR1 is LGHNA and CDR2 YNFKEQ. On this clone: Its antigen is currently unknown.

The chain recombines TRBV4-2 with TRBJ2-7; 7 nucleotides agree with TRBD2. Sequencing was carried out using PBMCs. The TCR was taken from a woman aged 55-70 years in good health and CMV-seronegative. The CDR3 loop reads CASSQAYGLVSYEQYF. CDR3 sequence (DNA): TGTGCCAGCAGCCAAGCATATGGACTAGTCTCCTACGAGCAGTACTTC.